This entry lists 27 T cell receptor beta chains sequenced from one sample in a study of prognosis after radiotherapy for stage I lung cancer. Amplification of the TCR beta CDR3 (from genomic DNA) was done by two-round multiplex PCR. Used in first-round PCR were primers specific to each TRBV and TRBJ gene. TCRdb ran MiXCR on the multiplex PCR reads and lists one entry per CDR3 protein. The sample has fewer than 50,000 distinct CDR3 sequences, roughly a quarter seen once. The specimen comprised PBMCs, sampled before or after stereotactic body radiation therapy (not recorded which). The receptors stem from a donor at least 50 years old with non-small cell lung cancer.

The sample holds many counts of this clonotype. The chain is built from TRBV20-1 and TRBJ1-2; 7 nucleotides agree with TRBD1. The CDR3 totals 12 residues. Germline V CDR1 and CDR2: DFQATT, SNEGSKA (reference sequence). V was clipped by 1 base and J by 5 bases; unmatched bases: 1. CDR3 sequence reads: CSARGTGYGYTF. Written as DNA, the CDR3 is TGCAGTGCTAGAGGGACAGGATATGGCTACACCTTC.

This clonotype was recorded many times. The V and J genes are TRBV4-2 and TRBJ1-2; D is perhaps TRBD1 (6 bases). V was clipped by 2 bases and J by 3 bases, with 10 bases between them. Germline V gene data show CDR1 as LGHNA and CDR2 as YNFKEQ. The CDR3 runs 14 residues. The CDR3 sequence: CASSQTGYDYGYTF. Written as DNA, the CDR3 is TGTGCCAGCAGCCAAACAGGGTATGACTATGGCTACACCTTC.

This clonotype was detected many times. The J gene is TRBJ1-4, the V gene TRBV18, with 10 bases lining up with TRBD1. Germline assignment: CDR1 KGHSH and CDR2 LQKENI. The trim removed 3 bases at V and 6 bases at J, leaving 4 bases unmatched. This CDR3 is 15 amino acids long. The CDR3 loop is CASSPLGTGDEKLFF. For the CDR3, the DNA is TGTGCCAGCTCACCCCTAGGGACAGGGGATGAAAAACTGTTTTTT.

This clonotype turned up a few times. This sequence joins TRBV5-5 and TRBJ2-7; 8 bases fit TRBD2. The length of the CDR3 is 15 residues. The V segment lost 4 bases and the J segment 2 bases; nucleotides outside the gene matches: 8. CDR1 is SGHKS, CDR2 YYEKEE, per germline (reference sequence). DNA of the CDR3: TGTGCCAGCAGCCATACTAGCGGAACAACCTACGAGCAGTACTTC. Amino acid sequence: CASSHTSGTTYEQYF.

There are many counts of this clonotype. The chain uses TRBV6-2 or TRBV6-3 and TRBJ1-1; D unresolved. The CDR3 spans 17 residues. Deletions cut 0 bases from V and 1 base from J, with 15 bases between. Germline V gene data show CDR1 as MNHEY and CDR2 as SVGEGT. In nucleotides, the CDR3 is TGTGCCAGCAGTTACTCGATCCTAGGGCAGGCGAACACTGAAGCTTTCTTT. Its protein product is CASSYSILGQANTEAFF.

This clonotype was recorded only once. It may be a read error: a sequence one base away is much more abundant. The CDR3 here is CASSPTSGGAFYKQYF. The CDR3 DNA follows: TGTGCCAGCAGCCCTACTAGCGGGGGGGCCTTCTACAAGCAGTACTTC. The rearrangement uses TRBV7-9 and TRBJ2-7; TRBD2 matches 13 bases. Germline values: CDR1 SEHNR, CDR2 FQNEAQ (reference sequence). CDR3 length equals 16 residues.

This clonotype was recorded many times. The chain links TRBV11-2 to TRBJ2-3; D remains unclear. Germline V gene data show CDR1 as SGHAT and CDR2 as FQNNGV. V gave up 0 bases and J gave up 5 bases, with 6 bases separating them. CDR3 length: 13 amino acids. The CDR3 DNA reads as TGTGCCAGCAGCTTAGATCTGGGAGATACGCAGTATTTT. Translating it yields CASSLDLGDTQYF.

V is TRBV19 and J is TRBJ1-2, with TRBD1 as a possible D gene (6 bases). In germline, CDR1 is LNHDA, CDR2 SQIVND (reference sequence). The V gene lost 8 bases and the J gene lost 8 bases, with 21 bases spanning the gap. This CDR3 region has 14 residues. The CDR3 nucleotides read TGTGCCAGTGGGCAGGGGCGTTCAAATCGGGGCTACACCTTC. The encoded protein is CASGQGRSNRGYTF.

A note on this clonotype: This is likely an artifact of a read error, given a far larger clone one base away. CDR3 loop: CASAPGSGNTIYF. The CDR3 nucleotides are TGTGCCAGCGCCCCGGGCTCTGGAAACACCATATATTTT. V gene TRBV7-2 combines with J gene TRBJ1-3, with D unresolved. From germline, CDR1 is SGHTA and CDR2 FQGNSA. This CDR3 is 13 amino acids long. V shed 8 bases and J shed 0 bases, with 8 bases lying between them.

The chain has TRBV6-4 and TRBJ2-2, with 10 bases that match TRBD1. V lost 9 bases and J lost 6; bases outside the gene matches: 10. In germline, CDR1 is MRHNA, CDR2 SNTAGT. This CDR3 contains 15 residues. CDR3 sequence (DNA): TGTGCCAGTGACTCGACGGACAGGGGGTCCGGGGAGCTGTTTTTT. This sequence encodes CASDSTDRGSGELFF.

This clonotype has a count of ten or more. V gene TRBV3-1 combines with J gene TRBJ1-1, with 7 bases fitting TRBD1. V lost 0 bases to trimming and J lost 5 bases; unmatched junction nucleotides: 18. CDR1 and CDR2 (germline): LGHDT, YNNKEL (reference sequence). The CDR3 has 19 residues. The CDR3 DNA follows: TGTGCCAGCAGCCAAGAAGGGGGGACCTGGCGACAGGGTGGTACTGAAGCTTTCTTT. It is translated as CASSQEGGTWRQGGTEAFF.

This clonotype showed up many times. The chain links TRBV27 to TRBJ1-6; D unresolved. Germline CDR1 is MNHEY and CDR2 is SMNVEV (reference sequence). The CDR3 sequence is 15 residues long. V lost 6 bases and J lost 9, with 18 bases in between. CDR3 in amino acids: CASSSAGPVGSPLHF. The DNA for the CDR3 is TGTGCCAGCAGCTCAGCCGGGCCCGTTGGTTCACCCCTCCACTTT.

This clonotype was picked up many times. CDR3 residues: CASSWALNTEAFF. In nucleotides, the CDR3 is TGTGCCAGCAGTTGGGCACTGAACACTGAAGCTTTCTTT. This chain joins TRBV6-5 and TRBJ1-1, with D uncertain. This CDR3 comprises 13 residues. Per germline, CDR1 MNHEY and CDR2 SVGAGI. V was cut by 4 bases and J by 0 bases, with 6 bases left in between.

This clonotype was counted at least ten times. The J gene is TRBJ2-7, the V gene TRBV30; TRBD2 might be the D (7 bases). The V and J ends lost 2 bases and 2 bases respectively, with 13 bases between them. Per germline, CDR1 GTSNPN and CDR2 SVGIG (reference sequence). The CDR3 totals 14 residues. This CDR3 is CAWSRAGHPYEQYF. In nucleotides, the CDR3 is TGTGCCTGGAGTAGAGCGGGACACCCCTACGAGCAGTACTTC.

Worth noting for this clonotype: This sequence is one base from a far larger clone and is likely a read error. CDR3 coding DNA: TGTGCCACACAAGTCCTGTATGAGCAGTTCTTC. This gives the protein CATQVLYEQFF. The rearrangement uses TRBV6-2 or TRBV6-3 and TRBJ2-1; no reliable D call. The V end was cut by 10 bases, the J end by 8 bases, with 12 bases between. The CDR3 totals 11 residues. CDR1 and CDR2 (germline): MNHEY, SVGEGT.

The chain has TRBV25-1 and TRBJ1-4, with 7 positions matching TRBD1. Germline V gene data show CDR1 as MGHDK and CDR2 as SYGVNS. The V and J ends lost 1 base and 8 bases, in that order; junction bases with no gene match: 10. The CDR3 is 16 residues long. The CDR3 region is CASSELGEGAQEKLFF. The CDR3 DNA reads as TGTGCCAGCAGTGAATTGGGGGAGGGGGCGCAGGAAAAACTGTTTTTT.

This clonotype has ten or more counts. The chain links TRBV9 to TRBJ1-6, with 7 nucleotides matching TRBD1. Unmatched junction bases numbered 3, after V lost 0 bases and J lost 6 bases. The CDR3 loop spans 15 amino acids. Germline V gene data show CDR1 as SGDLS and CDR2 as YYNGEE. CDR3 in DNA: TGTGCCAGCAGCGTAGGGGACAGTTCTAATTCACCCCTCCACTTT. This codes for CASSVGDSSNSPLHF.

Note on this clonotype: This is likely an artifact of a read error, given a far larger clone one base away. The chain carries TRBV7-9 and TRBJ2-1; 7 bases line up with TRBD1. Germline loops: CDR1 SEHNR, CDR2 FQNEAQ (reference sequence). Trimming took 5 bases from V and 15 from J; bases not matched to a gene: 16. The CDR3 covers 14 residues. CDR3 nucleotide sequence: TGTGCCAGCAGCCAAGACACGGGACAGTGTTCAGTGTTCTTC. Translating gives CASSQDTGQCSVFF.

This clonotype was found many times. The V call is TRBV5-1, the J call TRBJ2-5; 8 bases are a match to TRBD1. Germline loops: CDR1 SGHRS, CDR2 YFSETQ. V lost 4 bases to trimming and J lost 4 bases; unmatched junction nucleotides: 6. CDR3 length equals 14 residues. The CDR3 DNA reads TGCGCCAGCAGCACGTTACAGGGGGGAGAGACCCAGTACTTC. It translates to CASSTLQGGETQYF.

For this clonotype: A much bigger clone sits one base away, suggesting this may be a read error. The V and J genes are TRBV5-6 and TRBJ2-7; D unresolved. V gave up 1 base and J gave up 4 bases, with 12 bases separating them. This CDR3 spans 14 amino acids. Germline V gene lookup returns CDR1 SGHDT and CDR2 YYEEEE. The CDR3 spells CASSLFGLMYEQYF. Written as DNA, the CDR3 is TGTGCCAGCAGCTTGTTCGGGTTGATGTACGAGCAGTACTTC. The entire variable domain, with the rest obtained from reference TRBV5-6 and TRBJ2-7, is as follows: DAGVTQSPTHLIKTRGQQVTLRCSPKSGHDTVSWYQQALGQGPQFIFQYYEEEERQRGNFPDRFSGHQFPNYSSELNVNALLLGDSALYLCASSLFGLMYEQYFGPGTRLTVT.

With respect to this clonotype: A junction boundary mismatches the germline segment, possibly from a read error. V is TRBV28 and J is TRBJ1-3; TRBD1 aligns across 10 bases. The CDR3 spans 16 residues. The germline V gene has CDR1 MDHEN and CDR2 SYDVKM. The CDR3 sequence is CTSSVGGTGVVNIIYF. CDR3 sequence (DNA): TGTACCAGCAGTGTAGGCGGGACAGGGGTGGTGAACATCATATATTTT.

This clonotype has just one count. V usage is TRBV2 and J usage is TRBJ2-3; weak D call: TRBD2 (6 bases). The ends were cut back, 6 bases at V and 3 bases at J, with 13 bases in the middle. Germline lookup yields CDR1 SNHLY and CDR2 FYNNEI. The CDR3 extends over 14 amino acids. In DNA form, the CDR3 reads TGTGCCAGCAGACTATCGGGGGATACAGATACGCAGTATTTT. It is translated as CASRLSGDTDTQYF.

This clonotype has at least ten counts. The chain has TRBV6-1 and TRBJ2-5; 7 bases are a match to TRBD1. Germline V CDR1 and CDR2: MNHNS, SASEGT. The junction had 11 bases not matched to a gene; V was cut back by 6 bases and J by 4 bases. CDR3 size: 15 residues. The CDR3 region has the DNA TGTGCCAGCAGGCCCCCGACAGGGTGGTTAGAGACCCAGTACTTC. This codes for CASRPPTGWLETQYF.

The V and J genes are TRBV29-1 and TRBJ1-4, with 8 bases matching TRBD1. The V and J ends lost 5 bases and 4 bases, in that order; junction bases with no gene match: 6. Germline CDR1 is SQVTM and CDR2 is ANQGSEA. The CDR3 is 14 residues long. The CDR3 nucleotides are TGCAGCGTTTCAATCGGGACAGGTAATGAAAAACTGTTTTTT. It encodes CSVSIGTGNEKLFF.

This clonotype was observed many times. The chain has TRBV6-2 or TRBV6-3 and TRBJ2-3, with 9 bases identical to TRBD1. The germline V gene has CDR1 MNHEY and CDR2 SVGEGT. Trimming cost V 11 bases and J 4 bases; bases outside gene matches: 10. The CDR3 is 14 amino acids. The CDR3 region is CAVPGTGPPDTQYF. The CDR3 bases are TGTGCCGTCCCCGGGACAGGGCCCCCAGATACGCAGTATTTT.

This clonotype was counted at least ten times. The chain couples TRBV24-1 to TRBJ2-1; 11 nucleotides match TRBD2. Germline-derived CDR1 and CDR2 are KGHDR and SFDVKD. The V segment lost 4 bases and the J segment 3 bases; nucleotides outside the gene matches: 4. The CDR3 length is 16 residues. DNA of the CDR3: TGTGCCACCAGTGAAACCGGGACTAGCGGCTACAATGAGCAGTTCTTC. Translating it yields CATSETGTSGYNEQFF.

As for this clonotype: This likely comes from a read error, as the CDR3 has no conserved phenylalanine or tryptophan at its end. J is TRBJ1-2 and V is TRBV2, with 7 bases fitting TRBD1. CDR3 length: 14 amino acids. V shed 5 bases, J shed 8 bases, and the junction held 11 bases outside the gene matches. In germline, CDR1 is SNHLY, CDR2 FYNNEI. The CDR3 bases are TGTGCCAGCAGTACGGAGACAGGGACATGGGGCTACACCCTC. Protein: CASSTETGTWGYTL.